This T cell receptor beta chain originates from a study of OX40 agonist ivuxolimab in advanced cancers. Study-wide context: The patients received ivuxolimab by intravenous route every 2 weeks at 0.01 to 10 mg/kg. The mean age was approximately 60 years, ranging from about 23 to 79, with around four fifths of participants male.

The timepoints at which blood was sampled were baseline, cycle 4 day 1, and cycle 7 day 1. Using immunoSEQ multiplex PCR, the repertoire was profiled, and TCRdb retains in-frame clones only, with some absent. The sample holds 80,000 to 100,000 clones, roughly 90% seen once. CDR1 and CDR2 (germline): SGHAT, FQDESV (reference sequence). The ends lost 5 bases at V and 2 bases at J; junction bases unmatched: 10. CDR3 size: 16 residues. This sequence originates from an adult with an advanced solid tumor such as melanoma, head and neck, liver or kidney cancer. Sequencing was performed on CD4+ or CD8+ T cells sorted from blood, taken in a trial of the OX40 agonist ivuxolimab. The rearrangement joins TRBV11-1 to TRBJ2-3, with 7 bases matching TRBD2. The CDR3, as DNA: TGTGCCAGCAGCCCTCGGCGGGAGCGGTCCACAGATACGCAGTATTTT. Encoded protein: CASSPRRERSTDTQYF.